This record looks at one T cell receptor beta chain sequence and its context. Its antigen is not identified. These data come from a study of cytomegalovirus exposure and HLA in healthy donors. About the study: Caucasian-associated ancestry cluster membership applied to about four fifths of 398 genotyped donors. Overall study results and limits: V- and J-gene trimming of TCR beta was linked (in a later analysis) to a missense DCLRE1C variant. Upon later analysis, HLA-associated TCR beta chains proved more clonally expanded than other, equally common chains.

Donors were nominally healthy when sampled, though unrecorded immune exposures were likely. The PCR ran on 60 Vbeta and 13 Jbeta primers. Sequencing used immunoSEQ multiplex PCR; TCRdb keeps in-frame clones, though not all of them. The top ten hold roughly 3.6% of the sample, which has roughly 100,000 clones, around 85% seen once. CDR3 size: 16 residues. Germline V gene sequence: CDR1 SGHKS, CDR2 YYEKEE (reference sequence). Trimming left V 5 bases short and J 0 bases short, with 17 bases between. The specimen sequenced was PBMCs. The receptor's source is a man in his sixties in good health and CMV-seronegative. The chain combines TRBV5-5 with TRBJ1-2, with D perhaps matching TRBD1 (5 bases). Written as DNA, the CDR3 is TGTGCCAGCAGGGGGGGGGACTCCAGGACTAACTATGGCTACACCTTC. It is translated as CASRGGDSRTNYGYTF. Looking up the rest from reference TRBV5-5 and TRBJ1-2 gives the full variable domain: DAGVTQSPTHLIKTRGQQVTLRCSPISGHKSVSWYQQVLGQGPQFIFQYYEKEERGRGNFPDRFSARQFPNYSSELNVNALLLGDSALYLCASRGGDSRTNYGYTFGSGTRLTVV.